The rows below give T cell receptor beta chains drawn from one sample of a study of blood T cells in healthy people across ages. TCRdb called the 5' RACE reads again in MiXCR, with one record for every CDR3 protein. The sample lists roughly 1,500,000 distinct CDR3 sequences, around 35% occurring once. Material: blood. These receptors originate from a woman under 40 in good health. Each CDR3 is given with its conserved first and last residue. D genes are given only for firm matches. The size of a clone is reported for some rows only, either as once, few or many, or as a class for expanded clones.

v_call: TRBV5-6
j_call: TRBJ2-1
d_call: -
clone_size: -
cdr3_nt: TGTGCCAGCAGAGCTCGGGCCCTTACGGCGTACAATGAGCAGTTCTTC
cdr3_aa: CASRARALTAYNEQFF

v_call: TRBV12-3/TRBV12-4
j_call: TRBJ2-1
d_call: -
clone_size: few
cdr3_nt: TGTGCCAGCAGTCCCAGGGCGAGCTCCTACAATGAGCAGTTCTTC
cdr3_aa: CASSPRASSYNEQFF

v_call: TRBV7-9
j_call: TRBJ1-4
d_call: -
clone_size: -
cdr3_nt: TGTGCCAGCAGCTTAGTCTCGATACCGACACCGGATAATGAAAAACTGTTTTTT
cdr3_aa: CASSLVSIPTPDNEKLFF

v_call: TRBV7-2
j_call: TRBJ2-1
d_call: TRBD2
clone_size: -
cdr3_nt: TGTGCCAGCAGCAAGGGACTAGCGGGAGATCGCAATGAGCAGTTCTTC
cdr3_aa: CASSKGLAGDRNEQFF

v_call: TRBV7-7
j_call: TRBJ2-7
d_call: -
clone_size: -
cdr3_nt: TGTGCCAGCAGCTCGAGTCACGGGGGGCTAAACGAGCAGTACTTC
cdr3_aa: CASSSSHGGLNEQYF

v_call: TRBV20-1
j_call: TRBJ2-5
d_call: TRBD1
clone_size: -
cdr3_nt: TGCAGTGCTAGCAGGGGGCAGTATGAGACCCAGTACTTC
cdr3_aa: CSASRGQYETQYF

v_call: TRBV7-2
j_call: TRBJ2-7
d_call: TRBD2
clone_size: few
cdr3_nt: TGTGCCAGCACCCCTGGTTGGCTAGCGGGGGAAATGCCCTACGAGCAGTACTTC
cdr3_aa: CASTPGWLAGEMPYEQYF

v_call: TRBV20-1
j_call: TRBJ1-2
d_call: TRBD1
clone_size: few
cdr3_nt: TGCAGTGCTTCCGACAGGGTGAGCTATGGCTACACCTTC
cdr3_aa: CSASDRVSYGYTF

v_call: TRBV9
j_call: TRBJ2-5
d_call: TRBD2
clone_size: -
cdr3_nt: TGTGCCAGCAGCGTAGGAGTGAGCGGGGGCCTCCAAGAGACCCAGTACTTC
cdr3_aa: CASSVGVSGGLQETQYF

v_call: TRBV12-3/TRBV12-4
j_call: TRBJ1-5
d_call: -
clone_size: -
cdr3_nt: TGTGCCAGCGAGGGGGTCAATCAGCCCCAGCATTTT
cdr3_aa: CASEGVNQPQHF

v_call: TRBV7-9
j_call: TRBJ2-7
d_call: -
clone_size: many
cdr3_nt: TGTGCCAGCAGCTTAGGTGGGACACCGGGATCCTACGAGCAGTACTTC
cdr3_aa: CASSLGGTPGSYEQYF

v_call: TRBV7-8
j_call: TRBJ2-3
d_call: -
clone_size: few
cdr3_nt: TGTGCCAGCAGCTTATCTAGCCACACAGATACGCAGTATTTT
cdr3_aa: CASSLSSHTDTQYF

v_call: TRBV7-9
j_call: TRBJ2-5
d_call: -
clone_size: -
cdr3_nt: TGTGCCAGCAGCTTAGCGTCTGGGCGGAGAGAGACCCAGTACTTC
cdr3_aa: CASSLASGRRETQYF

v_call: TRBV9
j_call: TRBJ2-6
d_call: -
clone_size: few
cdr3_nt: TGTGCCAGCAGCGTAGAGCCCCCCTCTGGGGCCAACGTCCTGACTTTC
cdr3_aa: CASSVEPPSGANVLTF

v_call: TRBV29-1
j_call: TRBJ1-2
d_call: -
clone_size: few
cdr3_nt: TGCAGCGCGCCAAACCGGGACAACTTTAACTATGGCTACACCTTC
cdr3_aa: CSAPNRDNFNYGYTF

v_call: TRBV5-1
j_call: TRBJ2-7
d_call: -
clone_size: -
cdr3_nt: TGCGCCAGCAGCTTGGACGGGGACGATAGGGCACTCTACGAGCAGTACTTC
cdr3_aa: CASSLDGDDRALYEQYF

v_call: TRBV27
j_call: TRBJ2-7
d_call: -
clone_size: -
cdr3_nt: TGTGCCAGCACCACTCTCGAGAATGGGCCGGGTGGGTACGAGCAGTACTTC
cdr3_aa: CASTTLENGPGGYEQYF

v_call: TRBV18
j_call: TRBJ2-1
d_call: TRBD1
clone_size: few
cdr3_nt: TGTGCCAGCTCACCACTCGGGACAGATTACAATGAGCAGTTCTTC
cdr3_aa: CASSPLGTDYNEQFF

v_call: TRBV30
j_call: TRBJ2-7
d_call: -
clone_size: few
cdr3_nt: TGTGCCTGGAGTGAGGGGGCCTACGAGCAGTACTTC
cdr3_aa: CAWSEGAYEQYF

v_call: TRBV5-4
j_call: TRBJ2-3
d_call: TRBD2
clone_size: -
cdr3_nt: TGTGCCAGCAGCGTGGGACCCGGGACTAGCGGGAGGGCCGGCATGAGGACAGATACGCAGTATTTT
cdr3_aa: CASSVGPGTSGRAGMRTDTQYF

v_call: TRBV3-1
j_call: TRBJ1-2
d_call: -
clone_size: -
cdr3_nt: TGTGCCAGCAGCCAAGATGTAGCGACAGCCTATGGCTACACCTTC
cdr3_aa: CASSQDVATAYGYTF

v_call: TRBV20-1
j_call: TRBJ2-6
d_call: TRBD1
clone_size: -
cdr3_nt: TGCAGTGCGATAGACAGGGTCCCACTCTCTGGGGCCAACGTCCTGACTTTC
cdr3_aa: CSAIDRVPLSGANVLTF

v_call: TRBV18
j_call: TRBJ2-7
d_call: TRBD2
clone_size: -
cdr3_nt: TGTGCCAGCTCACCTACTAGCGGCCCTTACTACGAGCAGTACTTC
cdr3_aa: CASSPTSGPYYEQYF

v_call: TRBV4-1
j_call: TRBJ2-3
d_call: TRBD2
clone_size: -
cdr3_nt: TGCGCCAGCAGCCAACCCCGGGGGGGGGCAGATACGCAGTATTTT
cdr3_aa: CASSQPRGGADTQYF

v_call: TRBV7-2
j_call: TRBJ2-7
d_call: TRBD2
clone_size: many
cdr3_nt: TGTGCCAGCAGTTCGGTTTGGGGGGGGAGAAGCTACGAGCAGTACTTC
cdr3_aa: CASSSVWGGRSYEQYF

v_call: TRBV12-3/TRBV12-4
j_call: TRBJ1-4
d_call: -
clone_size: few
cdr3_nt: TGTGCCAGCAGCAACTCCATTTATGAAAAACTGTTTTTT
cdr3_aa: CASSNSIYEKLFF

v_call: TRBV6-5
j_call: TRBJ2-6
d_call: -
clone_size: -
cdr3_nt: TGTGCCAGCAGTTACTCCAGGGGTGCAGGGGCCAACGTCCTGACTTTC
cdr3_aa: CASSYSRGAGANVLTF

v_call: TRBV14
j_call: TRBJ2-1
d_call: TRBD2
clone_size: -
cdr3_nt: TGTGCCAGCAGCCACTATCCCGGGACTAGCGAGGGCAATGAGCAGTTCTTC
cdr3_aa: CASSHYPGTSEGNEQFF

v_call: TRBV19
j_call: TRBJ2-1
d_call: -
clone_size: -
cdr3_nt: TGTGCCAGTAGTATAGGGAGACTCCGTACTACCACCTCCTACAATGAGCAGTTCTTC
cdr3_aa: CASSIGRLRTTTSYNEQFF

v_call: TRBV20-1
j_call: TRBJ2-1
d_call: TRBD2
clone_size: -
cdr3_nt: TGCAGTGCTAGAGATACCCTAGCGGGAAAGTCCTACAATGAGCAGTTCTTC
cdr3_aa: CSARDTLAGKSYNEQFF

v_call: TRBV6-5
j_call: TRBJ2-4
d_call: TRBD1
clone_size: -
cdr3_nt: TGTGCCAGCAGTTACGACAGGGCGAGTAACATTCAGTACTTC
cdr3_aa: CASSYDRASNIQYF

v_call: TRBV5-1
j_call: TRBJ2-4
d_call: -
clone_size: few
cdr3_nt: TGCGCCAGCAGCTTGTCCGCCGAATTAGCCAAAAACATTCAGTACTTC
cdr3_aa: CASSLSAELAKNIQYF

v_call: TRBV2
j_call: TRBJ2-7
d_call: TRBD1
clone_size: few
cdr3_nt: TGTGCCAGCAGTGAAGCGCCACAGGGGAACTACGAGCAGTACTTC
cdr3_aa: CASSEAPQGNYEQYF

v_call: TRBV7-2
j_call: TRBJ1-2
d_call: -
clone_size: -
cdr3_nt: TGTGCCAGCAGCCGTACAGGTGCTGCGGGCTACACCTTC
cdr3_aa: CASSRTGAAGYTF

v_call: TRBV7-8
j_call: TRBJ2-7
d_call: -
clone_size: -
cdr3_nt: TGTGCCAGCAGCTCACAACAGGGACTTTACGAGCAGTACTTC
cdr3_aa: CASSSQQGLYEQYF

v_call: TRBV6-1
j_call: TRBJ2-1
d_call: TRBD2
clone_size: -
cdr3_nt: TGTGCCAGCAGTGCGAGACTAGCGGGAAAGAATGAGCAGTTCTTC
cdr3_aa: CASSARLAGKNEQFF

v_call: TRBV29-1
j_call: TRBJ2-1
d_call: -
clone_size: many
cdr3_nt: TGCAGCGTAGAGGGCGGCAACTCCTACAATGAGCAGTTCTTC
cdr3_aa: CSVEGGNSYNEQFF

v_call: TRBV12-3/TRBV12-4
j_call: TRBJ2-5
d_call: -
clone_size: few
cdr3_nt: TGTGCCAGCAGTGGCGGTCGGACTCAAGAGACCCAGTACTTC
cdr3_aa: CASSGGRTQETQYF

v_call: TRBV28
j_call: TRBJ2-7
d_call: -
clone_size: many
cdr3_nt: TGTGCCAGCAACCCAAGTAGTAGGCCCTCCGTGGGCTACGAGCAGTACTTC
cdr3_aa: CASNPSSRPSVGYEQYF

v_call: TRBV20-1
j_call: TRBJ1-5
d_call: TRBD1
clone_size: few
cdr3_nt: TGCAGTGCTAGAGACTCACGACAGGGTAATCAGCCCCAGCATTTT
cdr3_aa: CSARDSRQGNQPQHF

v_call: TRBV27
j_call: TRBJ2-5
d_call: -
clone_size: few
cdr3_nt: TGTGCCAGCAGATCCTTTGTAAGGGGGGGAGAGACCCAGTACTTC
cdr3_aa: CASRSFVRGGETQYF

v_call: TRBV12-3/TRBV12-4
j_call: TRBJ2-5
d_call: TRBD1
clone_size: -
cdr3_nt: TGTGCCAGCAGTTTAGGACAGGACAGGGAGACCCAGTACTTC
cdr3_aa: CASSLGQDRETQYF

v_call: TRBV20-1
j_call: TRBJ1-5
d_call: -
clone_size: few
cdr3_nt: TGCAGTGCTAGAGCCGGGCCTCACAATCAGCCCCAGCATTTT
cdr3_aa: CSARAGPHNQPQHF

v_call: TRBV7-3
j_call: TRBJ2-1
d_call: -
clone_size: few
cdr3_nt: TGTGCCAGCAGCTTAATGGCTAGCGTGTACAATGAGCAGTTCTTC
cdr3_aa: CASSLMASVYNEQFF